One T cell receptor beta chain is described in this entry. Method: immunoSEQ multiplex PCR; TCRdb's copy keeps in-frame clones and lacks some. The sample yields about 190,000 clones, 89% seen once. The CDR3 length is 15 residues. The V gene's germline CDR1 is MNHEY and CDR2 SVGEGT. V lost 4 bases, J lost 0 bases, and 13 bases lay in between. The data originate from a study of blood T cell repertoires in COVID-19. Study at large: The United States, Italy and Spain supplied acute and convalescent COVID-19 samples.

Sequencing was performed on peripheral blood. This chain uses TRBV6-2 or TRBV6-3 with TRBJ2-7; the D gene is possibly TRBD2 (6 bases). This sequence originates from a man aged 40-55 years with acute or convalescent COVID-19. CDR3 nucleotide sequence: TGTGCCAGCAGTTTGAGCGGGTCAGGCTCCTACGAGCAGTACTTC. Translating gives CASSLSGSGSYEQYF.